This T cell receptor beta chain emerged from a study of beta chain features in type 1 diabetes (dated by TCRdb to 2017 to 2018). A note on the overall study: Mean age, gender distribution, total cell number and subset yield were not different between patients and healthy donors. Regulatory and stem cell-like memory subsets were isolated from only 8 patients and roughly 8 healthy donors, whereas naive and central memory subsets came from all 30 or so donors. A total of about 100,000,000 sorted cells were examined across all samples, and RNA yield correlated strongly with the number of cells per subset. The study compared TCRB repertoires of sorted circulating CD4+ T cell subsets between recently diagnosed type 1 diabetes patients and matched healthy donors. Broad study findings and their caveats: Fewer insertions and more nucleotide deletions at VDJ recombination sites were observed in patients with type 1 diabetes, implying thymic rearrangement abnormalities. Type 1 diabetes patients showed a moderate but significant shortening of TCRB CDR3 length in all four CD4+ subsets. Naive, central memory and regulatory TCRB repertoires appeared to be more alike among patients than among healthy donors. Shorter templates might have been favored by PCR, but patient and control samples were amplified and corrected together, so both groups would have been affected equally by any skew. HLA sub-analyses involved small numbers of individuals, so any influence of HLA type on TCRB rearrangement remained unresolved. Because cDNA was sequenced instead of genomic DNA, highly expressing activated cells could be over-represented, though the groups showed no difference in activation or CD3 levels.

The High Capacity cDNA Reverse Transcription Kit was used to reverse transcribe all of the isolated RNA, meaning that expressed TCRB transcripts were what got sequenced. Naive, central memory and regulatory T cell samples underwent deep immunoSEQ sequencing, averaging about 3.57 million total reads per sample. After sorted cells were lysed in RLT buffer, RNA was extracted with DNase-treated RNeasy Micro or Mini kits, with the choice depending on cell number. To prevent cross-contamination, each cell subset was processed individually, whereas patient and healthy donor samples were processed jointly. The immunoSEQ multiplex PCR was used to amplify TCRB sequences from cDNA, yielding 87-bp fragments that span the CDR3 region. Sequencing of the amplicons was done on the Illumina HiSeq platform. The source study handled its data this way. Synthetic template baselines were used to correct PCR bias computationally, reads within Hamming distance 2 were collapsed together, and singletons that could not be merged were discarded. Reads were aligned to IMGT to assign V, D and J genes, CDR3 length, and insertions or deletions at six rearrangement sites. Within each subset, clonotype counts were normalized to sorted cell number, and only after that were true diversity and Gini coefficients computed with the tcR R package. The overlap coefficient, calculated on TCRB nucleotide sequences, was used to quantify repertoire sharing. Out-of-frame TCRB sequences from naive cells were analyzed to stand in for the pre-selection repertoire. Imported from immuneACCESS, the table was reduced by TCRdb to in-frame sequences with V and J called. These copies leave out some clones; in studies compared against another copy, an unresolved V gene accounts for under half, and the cause of the remainder is not known. The D gene and trimming were derived from the DNA, and the V and J assignments and clone size from that table. In all, the sample holds over 700,000 clones, and 17% of those were seen once. Roughly 0.025% of the sample comes from the top ten.

From each donor, a single peripheral blood sample of about 110 mL on average was drawn into heparinised tubes. Using a panel that included CD45RO, CCR7, CD25, CD127, CD95 and CD27, naive, central memory, regulatory and stem cell-like memory CD4+ T cells were sorted on a BD FACSAria II. A purity above 95% was achieved for all sorted populations. PBMCs were isolated immediately by Lymphoprep density gradient centrifugation and stained directly without culture. To minimize batch effects, samples were stained and sorted in pairs, one healthy donor with one patient per experiment. This clone was recorded a few times. Its recognized antigen is unknown. The input lacks base qualities; no much larger clone sits a single base away. The CDR3, from cysteine to phenylalanine, totals 14 residues. Only the CDR3 region is kept as DNA, spanning 42 bases read in frame from base 1. In the germline V gene, CDR1 corresponds to MGHDK and CDR2 to SYGVNS. Trimming removed 0 bases from V and 5 bases from J, leaving 10 bases between the germline ends.

The V and J segments used are TRBV25-1 and TRBJ2-5, with TRBD2 as a weak D call on 7 bases. The sequenced sample consisted of naive CD4+ T cells from blood. This sample's cell subset or site label indicates: true naive CD4+ T cells. This TCR derives from a woman aged 18-29 years in good health. The DNA sequence follows: TGTGCCAGCAGTGAATACGAGGGGGGGGAGACCCAGTACTTC. This gives the protein CASSEYEGGETQYF. With the rest looked up from the reference TRBV25-1 and TRBJ2-5 genes rather than sequenced, the full variable domain is EADIYQTPRYLVIGTGKKITLECSQTMGHDKMYWYQQDPGMELHLIHYSYGVNSTEKGDLSSESTVSRIRTEHFPLTLESARPSHTSQYLCASSEYEGGETQYFGPGTRLLVL.